The sequence of this T cell receptor (beta chain) was determined in a study of T cell responses to AZD1222 COVID-19 vaccine. Study-level results: The sample set comprised mostly white British donors with more females, and clonal diversity was possibly underestimated.

This clone was counted between two and nine times. What it binds is unknown. Libraries were prepared by immunoSEQ multiplex PCR; TCRdb keeps only in-frame clonotypes and omits some of them. The sample includes 95,000 to 110,000 clones, 92% of them seen just once. The sequences come from peripheral blood, collected 28 days after the second AZD1222 dose. The sequence derives from an adult who received the AZD1222 COVID-19 vaccine.

The CDR3 here is CASSLRASGNEQFF. The CDR3 region has the DNA TGTGCCAGCAGCTTAAGGGCTAGCGGCAATGAGCAGTTCTTC. This sequence joins TRBV11-3 and TRBJ2-1; TRBD2 aligns across 7 bases. The V segment lost 2 bases and the J segment 6 bases; nucleotides outside the gene matches: 4. Germline V gene lookup returns CDR1 SGHNT and CDR2 YENEEA. The CDR3 runs 14 residues.